This T cell receptor (beta chain) was recorded in a study of response to subunit inactivated influenza vaccine. Study-level findings and limits: Every seasonal influenza vaccination brings in few new T cells, the authors suggested.

V was pared by 0 bases and J by 2 bases, with 14 bases between. This CDR3 has 17 residues. The germline V gene encodes CDR1 ENHRY and CDR2 SYGVKD. Worth noting for this clonotype: What it binds is not known.

TCRdb re-called the RT-PCR reads with MiXCR, one entry per CDR3 protein. The sample holds fewer than 700,000 distinct CDR3 sequences, over 10% seen once. Sequenced material: PBMCs from blood, taken roughly 47 days after vaccination. This clonotype originated in a man in his fifties who received an inactivated influenza vaccine. The chain uses TRBV10-3 and TRBJ1-3, with D unclear. The CDR3 reads CAISESRGGRTGNTIYF. In nucleotides, the CDR3 is TGTGCCATCAGTGAGTCGCGGGGAGGACGCACTGGAAACACCATATATTTT.